This T cell receptor beta chain was recovered during a study of blood T cell repertoires in COVID-19. V was pared by 0 bases and J by 1 base, with 10 bases between. The CDR3 runs to 15 residues. Germline V CDR1 and CDR2: SGHRS, YFSETQ. Repertoires were generated with immunoSEQ multiplex PCR, while TCRdb's copy carries only in-frame clones and drops some. The sample yields more than 85,000 clones, just under 90% seen once. This TCR was recovered from a human donor in a cohort sampled during active COVID-19. The chain employs TRBV5-1 and TRBJ2-5; possibly TRBD1 for D (5 bases). The sample was peripheral blood. The CDR3 DNA sequence: TGCGCCAGCAGCTTGGCAGGGCGACCCCAAGAGACCCAGTACTTC. It is translated as CASSLAGRPQETQYF.